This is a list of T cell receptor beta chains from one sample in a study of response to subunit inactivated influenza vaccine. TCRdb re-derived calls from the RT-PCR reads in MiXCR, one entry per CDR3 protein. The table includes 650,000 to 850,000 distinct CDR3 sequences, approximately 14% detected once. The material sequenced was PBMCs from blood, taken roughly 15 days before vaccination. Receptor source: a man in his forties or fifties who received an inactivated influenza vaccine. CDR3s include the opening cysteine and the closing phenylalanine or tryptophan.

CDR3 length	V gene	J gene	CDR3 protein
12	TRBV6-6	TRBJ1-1	CASSYSPTEAFF
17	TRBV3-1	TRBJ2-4	CASSQDLWGQNKNIQYF
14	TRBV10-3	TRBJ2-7	CAISGGTDRYEQYF
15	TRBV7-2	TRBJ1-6	CASSLEGGYNSPLHF
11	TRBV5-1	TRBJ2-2	CASRDYSELFF
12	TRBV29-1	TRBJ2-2	CSGGWQTGELFF
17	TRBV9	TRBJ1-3	CASSVGSGEASGNTIYF
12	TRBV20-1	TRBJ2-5	CSARVRQETQYF
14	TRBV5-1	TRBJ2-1	CASATSGPDNEQFF
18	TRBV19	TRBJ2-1	CASSREATAFPFGSEQFF
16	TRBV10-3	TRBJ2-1	CATGTSGRFSYNEQFF
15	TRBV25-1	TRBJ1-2	CASSDPGTGNYGYTF
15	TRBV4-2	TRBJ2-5	CASSATRYSMGTQYF
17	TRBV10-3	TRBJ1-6	CAISLTGGITYNSPLHF
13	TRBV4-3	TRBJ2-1	CASSHDTSTEQFF
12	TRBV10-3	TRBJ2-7	CAISQDHYEQYF
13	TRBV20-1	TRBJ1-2	CSASTGNGYGYTF
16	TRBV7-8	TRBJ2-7	CASSPPRGLVGGEQYF
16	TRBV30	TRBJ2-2	CAWSRPGQGNTGELFF
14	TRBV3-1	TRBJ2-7	CASAGTSGTYEQYF
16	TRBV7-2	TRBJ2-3	CASSPGLADLTDTQYF
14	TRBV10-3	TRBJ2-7	CAIRLAGGLYEQYF
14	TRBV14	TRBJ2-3	CASSRVGLRDTQYF
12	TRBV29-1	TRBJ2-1	CSVIDRGNEQFF
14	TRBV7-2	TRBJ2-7	CASSLNFAGYEQYF
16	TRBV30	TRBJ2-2	CAWRTRTSGRTGELFF
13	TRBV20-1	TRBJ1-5	CSASKQGDQPQHF
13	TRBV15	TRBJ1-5	CATSSKNNQPQHF
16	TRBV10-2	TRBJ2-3	CASRNYRGGDTDTQYF
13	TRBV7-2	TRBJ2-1	CASSLGARIKQFF
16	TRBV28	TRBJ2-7	CASSLGGGPQKYEQYF
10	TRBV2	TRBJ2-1	CAIPGNEQFF
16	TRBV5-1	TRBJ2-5	CASSLVPSGGQETQYF
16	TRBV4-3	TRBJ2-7	CASSQDLVGSSYEQYF
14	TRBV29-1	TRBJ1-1	CSVGGQGGNTEAFF
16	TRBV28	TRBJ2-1	CASSPKGLAGVNEQFF
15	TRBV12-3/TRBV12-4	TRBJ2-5	CASNQGGGPAGTQYF
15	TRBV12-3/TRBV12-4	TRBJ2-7	CASSLASGRNDEQYF
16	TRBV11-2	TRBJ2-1	CASSLDTSGDPYEQFF
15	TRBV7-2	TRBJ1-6	CASSLLGQGNSPLHF
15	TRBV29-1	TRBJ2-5	CSALARGPRQETQYF
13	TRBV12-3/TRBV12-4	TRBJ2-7	CASRRDTTYEQYF
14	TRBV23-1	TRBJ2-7	CASSQSRKGSEQYF
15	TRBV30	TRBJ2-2	CASPGLAGATGELFF
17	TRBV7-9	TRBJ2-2	CASRKPGQGVDTGELFF